A single sample is the source of the 20 T cell receptor beta chains below, sequenced in a study of shared clonotypes between healthy human individuals. Profiled with immunoSEQ multiplex PCR; TCRdb holds only in-frame clones, not every one. Among around 320,000 clones listed, more than 75% were seen once. Sequenced: memory CD8+ T cells sorted from blood. Subset: CD45RO+ cells pooled with CCR7-negative TemRA cells. Every receptor here comes from a man aged 18-30 years in good health.

The table lists this clone with a count of one. CDR3 coding DNA: TGTGCCAGCAGTACAGGGTCCACCACAGATACGCAGTATTTT. It is translated as CASSTGSTTDTQYF. The chain carries TRBV27 and TRBJ2-3, with TRBD1 as a possible D gene (6 bases). Trimming stripped 5 bases from V and 2 bases from J, with 11 bases between. CDR3 length: 14 amino acids. Germline V gives CDR1 MNHEY, CDR2 SMNVEV (reference sequence).

The chain couples TRBV4-1 to TRBJ2-4; D assignment may be TRBD1 or TRBD2 (5 bases each). The V end lost 1 base, the J end lost 0 bases, and 10 bases lay between the germline ends. This CDR3 has 16 amino acids. CDR1 and CDR2 (germline): MGHRA, YSYEKL. CDR3 DNA sequence: TGCGCCAGCAGCCAAGGTGGGGGACCAGCCAAAAACATTCAGTACTTC. Translation: CASSQGGGPAKNIQYF.

J is TRBJ1-6 and V is TRBV6-1; a weak D match, TRBD1 (5 bases). This CDR3 region has 15 residues. Per the germline V gene, CDR1 is MNHNS and CDR2 is SASEGT. V lost 7 bases and J 10 bases, leaving 20 bases between the germline ends. DNA for the CDR3: TGTGCCAGCATCACGGAGGACACCGTTGACTCACCCCTCCACTTT. Encoded protein: CASITEDTVDSPLHF.

V is TRBV4-1 and J is TRBJ2-7, with D maybe TRBD1 (6 bases). The germline V and J ends were trimmed by 4 bases and 5 bases, with 15 bases remaining between them. CDR1 and CDR2 (germline): MGHRA, YSYEKL. The CDR3 runs to 14 residues. Here the CDR3 reads CASSPGQSIHEQYF. As DNA, the CDR3 is TGCGCCAGCAGCCCCGGACAGTCCATCCACGAGCAGTACTTC.

V is TRBV27 and J is TRBJ2-5, with 10 bases that match TRBD2. Per germline, CDR1 MNHEY and CDR2 SMNVEV (reference sequence). This CDR3 is built from 16 residues. V gave up 6 bases and J gave up 5 bases; unmatched junction bases: 12. CDR3 protein: CASSSRAGGRGETQYF. The CDR3 DNA reads as TGTGCCAGCAGCTCCAGAGCGGGAGGGAGGGGCGAGACCCAGTACTTC.

The chain links TRBV15 to TRBJ2-7; tentative D call: TRBD1 (6 bases). Germline CDR1 and CDR2: LNHNV and YYDKDF (reference sequence). V was pared by 0 bases and J by 1 base, with 10 bases between. CDR3 length: 15 amino acids. CDR3 DNA sequence: TGTGCCACCAGCAGAGATTTGGGGACATCCTACGAGCAGTACTTC. Amino acids: CATSRDLGTSYEQYF.

V gene TRBV7-9 combines with J gene TRBJ2-5; D tentatively reads TRBD1 or TRBD2 (5 bases each). The CDR3 covers 15 residues. Trimming stripped 6 bases from V and 4 bases from J, with 18 bases between. The germline CDR1 and CDR2 sequences are SEHNR and FQNEAQ (reference sequence). The CDR3 DNA sequence: TGTGCCAGCAGTCCTATGGATGGGGGAACAGAGACCCAGTACTTC. It specifies CASSPMDGGTETQYF.

This sequence joins TRBV6-4 and TRBJ1-1, with no clear D. Germline V CDR1 and CDR2: MRHNA, SNTAGT. The CDR3 loop spans 14 amino acids. V lost 4 bases to trimming and J lost 1 base, with 10 bases between them. CDR3 amino acids: CASSVDTENTEAFF. As DNA, the CDR3 is TGTGCCAGCAGTGTAGACACCGAGAACACTGAAGCTTTCTTT.

This chain connects TRBV7-9 to TRBJ1-5; the D gene is possibly TRBD1 (6 bases). Between the trimmed V and J ends, which lost 5 bases and 2 bases, there was a span of 13 bases. CDR3 length: 15 residues. CDR1 is SEHNR and CDR2 is FQNEAQ in the germline V gene (reference sequence). In DNA form, the CDR3 reads TGTGCCAGCAGCCCTCGGGGGGGCGGCAATCAGCCCCAGCATTTT. The encoded protein is CASSPRGGGNQPQHF.

In the case of this clone: This sample includes further DNA sequences coding for the same CDR3. The chain uses TRBV28 and TRBJ2-7; D is possibly TRBD2 (5 bases). Trimming stripped 6 bases from V and 2 bases from J, with 11 bases between. The germline V gene encodes CDR1 MDHEN and CDR2 SYDVKM. The CDR3 is 13 amino acids. The CDR3, as DNA: TGTGCCAGCAGCCCCGCCGGGGCCTACGAGCAGTACTTC. This codes for CASSPAGAYEQYF.

The V call is TRBV15, the J call TRBJ1-6, with D perhaps TRBD1 (5 bases). V dropped 1 base and J dropped 6 bases, with 13 bases sitting between them. The CDR3 covers 16 residues. Per germline, CDR1 LNHNV and CDR2 YYDKDF (reference sequence). The CDR3 region has the DNA TGTGCCACCAGCAGAGGTTACGGGACGAGTAATTCACCCCTCCACTTT. Translating it yields CATSRGYGTSNSPLHF. Combining the CDR3 with reference TRBV15 and TRBJ1-6 gives the whole variable domain DAMVIQNPRYQVTQFGKPVTLSCSQTLNHNVMYWYQQKSSQAPKLLFHYYDKDFNNEADTPDNFQSRRPNTSFCFLDIRSPGLGDTAMYLCATSRGYGTSNSPLHFGNGTRLTVT.

V is TRBV27 and J is TRBJ2-5, with D tentatively TRBD1 (6 bases). The V and J ends lost 6 bases and 5 bases respectively, with 22 bases between them. CDR1 and CDR2 (germline): MNHEY, SMNVEV (reference sequence). The CDR3 is made up of 16 amino acids. The CDR3 region is CASSAFLAAQGETQYF. As DNA, the CDR3 is TGTGCCAGCAGCGCCTTCTTGGCGGCCCAGGGGGAGACCCAGTACTTC.

This chain connects TRBV5-6 to TRBJ2-1; TRBD2 agrees at 7 bases. J was trimmed by 7 bases and V by 2 bases; bases with no gene match: 12. CDR3 size: 16 residues. Germline V CDR1 and CDR2: SGHDT, YYEEEE. Here the CDR3 DNA reads TGTGCCAGCAGCTTTTTAATAGCGGGCGTGTTTAATGAGCAGTTCTTC. Translated, it gives CASSFLIAGVFNEQFF.

The rearrangement links TRBV7-2 to TRBJ2-7, with 11 bases fitting TRBD2. V shed 4 bases and J 5 bases; nucleotides not matched to a gene: 7. The CDR3 totals 15 residues. Germline CDR1 is SGHTA and CDR2 is FQGNSA. The chain's CDR3 is CASSSSGRSSNEQYF. Here the CDR3 DNA reads TGTGCCAGCAGCTCTAGCGGGAGGAGTTCGAACGAGCAGTACTTC.

The sample holds one count of this clone. The chain couples TRBV19 to TRBJ2-7; D is unresolved. The CDR3 contains 18 residues. V shed 7 bases and J shed 2 bases, with 27 bases lying between them. CDR1 and CDR2 from the germline V gene are LNHDA and SQIVND (reference sequence). The CDR3 coding sequence is TGTGCCAGTACCCTCAAGGGAATCACAGACCGATATCCCTACGAGCAGTACTTC. Translated, it gives CASTLKGITDRYPYEQYF.

Points on this clone: The same CDR3 also results from other DNA sequences found in this sample. The chain has TRBV5-1 and TRBJ2-7, with D tentatively TRBD1 (6 bases). Germline CDR1 reads SGHRS; CDR2 reads YFSETQ. The CDR3 runs 13 residues. V lost 2 bases and J 4 bases, leaving 10 bases between the germline ends. CDR3 bases: TGCGCCAGCAGCTTATCGACAGGTTACGAGCAGTACTTC. Translation: CASSLSTGYEQYF.

Many counts were recorded for this clone. The CDR3: CASSPGTNSYEQYF. The CDR3 nucleotides read TGCGCCAGCAGCCCAGGGACTAATTCCTACGAGCAGTACTTC. The rearrangement uses TRBV5-1 and TRBJ2-7; 7 positions match TRBD2. V trimming: 4 bases; J trimming: 1 base; junction bases outside the gene matches: 5. Germline values: CDR1 SGHRS, CDR2 YFSETQ. The CDR3 loop spans 14 amino acids.

This clone was recorded once. This chain connects TRBV9 to TRBJ2-7; D is possibly TRBD2 (6 bases). Germline CDR1 is SGDLS and CDR2 is YYNGEE. The CDR3 totals 14 residues. V dropped 0 bases and J dropped 4 bases, with 11 bases sitting between them. Here the CDR3 DNA reads TGTGCCAGCAGCGTAGAGGCTAGCGCTTACGAGCAGTACTTC. It specifies CASSVEASAYEQYF.

V gene TRBV7-2 combines with J gene TRBJ1-1; 9 bases match TRBD1. CDR1 is SGHTA, CDR2 FQGNSA, per germline. The CDR3 covers 15 residues. Trimming at V came to 4 bases and at J to 0 bases, leaving 3 bases not matched to a gene. CDR3 residues: CASSSRTGVNTEAFF. The CDR3 bases are TGTGCCAGCAGCTCCCGGACAGGGGTGAACACTGAAGCTTTCTTT. Full variable domain (rest looked up from reference TRBV7-2 and TRBJ1-1): GAGVSQSPSNKVTEKGKDVELRCDPISGHTALYWYRQSLGQGLEFLIYFQGNSAPDKSGLPSDRFSAERTGGSVSTLTIQRTQQEDSAVYLCASSSRTGVNTEAFFGQGTRLTVV.

This clone appeared a single time. This rearrangement joins TRBV7-9 to TRBJ1-2; no firm D call. The V end was cut by 5 bases, the J end by 3 bases, with 16 bases between. Germline CDR1 and CDR2: SEHNR and FQNEAQ (reference sequence). The CDR3 spans 15 residues. CDR3 region: CASSETRVFYYGYTF. The CDR3, as DNA: TGTGCCAGCAGCGAGACGAGAGTCTTTTACTATGGCTACACCTTC.